This is a list of T cell receptor beta chains from one sample in a study of cytomegalovirus exposure and HLA in healthy donors. The assay was immunoSEQ multiplex PCR, and TCRdb's table has in-frame clones only and misses some. Of around 120,000 clones detected, around 80% appear once; the ten largest clones hold approximately 9.1%. The sample comprised PBMCs. These receptor sequences come from a woman aged 50 to 65 in good health and CMV-seropositive. The CDR3 runs from the conserved cysteine through the conserved F or W. Fields, in order: clone size, D gene, J gene, V gene, CDR3 DNA, CDR3 protein. A D gene is named only where the DNA matches it firmly. Size tells how often a clone was seen (once, few, many) or the class of an expanded clone, and some rows leave it out.

NA | NA | TRBJ2-1 | TRBV7-9 | TGTGCCAGCAGCCCCAGCCCTGTCCTGGCGGGGAGCTCCTACAATGAGCAGTTCTTC | CASSPSPVLAGSSYNEQFF
NA | TRBD1 | TRBJ2-3 | TRBV11-3 | TGTGCCAGCAGCCCTATGAGCGGACAGGTGACAGATACGCAGTATTTT | CASSPMSGQVTDTQYF
NA | TRBD2 | TRBJ2-7 | TRBV29-1 | TGCAGCGGACTAGCGGGAGGGCCGGAGCAGTACTTC | CSGLAGGPEQYF
NA | NA | TRBJ2-2 | TRBV19 | TGTGCCAGTAGTAGTAGGGGCGACACCGGGGAGCTGTTTTTT | CASSSRGDTGELFF
NA | NA | TRBJ2-7 | TRBV2 | TGTGCCAGCGTGGAGACCCCCACCGTAGAGCAGTACTTC | CASVETPTVEQYF
NA | NA | TRBJ2-1 | TRBV5-1 | TGCGCCAGCAGCTTGGTAGGGGTCCAGGAGCAGTTCTTC | CASSLVGVQEQFF
NA | TRBD2 | TRBJ2-3 | TRBV7-2 | TGTGCCAGCAGCCCTGGTGGCGGGGGGGTTTGGAGTACGCAGTATTTT | CASSPGGGGVWSTQYF
few | NA | TRBJ1-4 | TRBV2 | TGTGCCACCCGGACAGAGGGTGAAAAACTGTTTTTT | CATRTEGEKLFF
NA | TRBD1 | TRBJ1-2 | TRBV29-1 | TGCAGCGTGCGAGGGACAGTAGTTAACTATGGCTACACCTTC | CSVRGTVVNYGYTF
NA | NA | TRBJ2-4 | TRBV19 | TGTGCCAGTAGTATGTACACCTCAGCCAAAAACATTCAGTACTTC | CASSMYTSAKNIQYF
NA | NA | TRBJ1-2 | TRBV27 | TGTGCCAGCAGTTTATTGGGGGCAGGGGATGATGGCTACACCTTC | CASSLLGAGDDGYTF
NA | NA | TRBJ1-4 | TRBV4-2 | TGTGCCAGCAGCCAAGAGGCAACAACAACTAATGAAAAACTGTTTTTT | CASSQEATTTNEKLFF
NA | TRBD2 | TRBJ2-5 | TRBV7-6 | TGTGCCAGCAGCCCTCTAGCGGGAGTAGGGGAGACCCAGTACTTC | CASSPLAGVGETQYF
NA | NA | TRBJ2-5 | TRBV7-9 | TGTGCCAGCAGCACTCCGGGGAATCGAGAGACCCAGTACTTC | CASSTPGNRETQYF
NA | TRBD2 | TRBJ2-1 | TRBV30 | TGTGCCTGGAGTGTACTTGGTTTGGTAGCGGGGGGTTACAATGAGCAGTTCTTC | CAWSVLGLVAGGYNEQFF
NA | NA | TRBJ2-2 | TRBV6-6 | TGTGCCAGCAGTTTCAGGTTTTCGAACACCGGGGAGCTGTTTTTT | CASSFRFSNTGELFF
NA | NA | TRBJ2-7 | TRBV18 | TGTGCCAGCTCACCACGCTCTGGGTCTAGCTTCGCCTACGAGCAGTACTTC | CASSPRSGSSFAYEQYF
once | TRBD1 | TRBJ1-3 | TRBV6-1 | TGTGCCAGCCGACAGGGCTCTGGAAACACCATATATTTT | CASRQGSGNTIYF
NA | NA | TRBJ2-3 | TRBV27 | TGTGCCAGCAGTCCCGGGACACGGGCAGATACGCAGTATTTT | CASSPGTRADTQYF
NA | NA | TRBJ2-3 | TRBV9 | TGTGCCAGCAGCGTAGGGGGCCCCACAGATACGCAGTATTTT | CASSVGGPTDTQYF
NA | NA | TRBJ2-7 | TRBV27 | TGTGCCAGCCGGGGTACCCTCATCTCCTACGAGCAGTACTTC | CASRGTLISYEQYF
NA | NA | TRBJ2-7 | TRBV5-1 | TGCGCCAGCAGCTTCTCAGGGTGGGAGCAGTACTTC | CASSFSGWEQYF
NA | TRBD2 | TRBJ2-1 | TRBV11-2 | TGTGCCAGCAGCTTAGTGGGGGGGGTGTACAATGAGCAGTTCTTC | CASSLVGGVYNEQFF
once | TRBD2 | TRBJ2-7 | TRBV6-6 | TGTGCCAGCAGCGACGGGACTAGCGGGGTCATCTTC | CASSDGTSGVIF
NA | TRBD1 | TRBJ2-3 | TRBV25-1 | TGTGCCAGCAGTCCGTCGGGACAGGGGGCCACAGATACGCAGTATTTT | CASSPSGQGATDTQYF
NA | NA | TRBJ1-2 | TRBV19 | TGTGCCAGTAGTATAGCCAACTTAGCTAACTATGGCTACACCTTC | CASSIANLANYGYTF
NA | TRBD2 | TRBJ2-1 | TRBV7-2 | TGTGCCAGCAGCTTATTGGCTAGCGGGAGGGGATACAATGAGCAGTTCTTC | CASSLLASGRGYNEQFF
NA | TRBD2 | TRBJ2-1 | TRBV7-3 | TGTGCCAGCAGCCTCCAAGCGGGAGGGCCATTTGAGCAGTTCTTC | CASSLQAGGPFEQFF
NA | TRBD1 | TRBJ1-1 | TRBV18 | TGTGCCAGCTCACTGCAGCCGGGACAGACGAACACTGAAGCTTTCTTT | CASSLQPGQTNTEAFF
NA | TRBD1 | TRBJ2-5 | TRBV4-1 | TGCGCCAGCAGCCAAGAGACCGCAGGACAGGGGGGAGAGACCCAGTACTTC | CASSQETAGQGGETQYF
once | NA | TRBJ2-2 | TRBV7-2 | TGTGCCAGCAGTAAACTCGGCGGGGCGAACACCGGGGAGCTGTTTTTT | CASSKLGGANTGELFF
NA | TRBD1 | TRBJ1-3 | TRBV10-3 | TGTGCCATCGACAGGGGAGGCCCAAGCTCTGGAAACACCATATATTTT | CAIDRGGPSSGNTIYF
NA | TRBD1 | TRBJ1-1 | TRBV5-6 | TGTGCCAGCAGCTGGAGGACAGGGGGCCTCTACATGAACACTGAAGCTTTCTTT | CASSWRTGGLYMNTEAFF
NA | NA | TRBJ2-7 | TRBV30 | TGTGCCTGGAGTCGGTCAGACTACGGCTCCTCGTACTTC | CAWSRSDYGSSYF
NA | NA | TRBJ2-7 | TRBV7-2 | TGTGCCAGCAGCTTGGACCCGAGACAGTCCTACGAGCAGTACTTC | CASSLDPRQSYEQYF
NA | NA | TRBJ1-2 | TRBV9 | TGTGCCAGCAGCGTCGAGGGCGGGGTGGGGTATGGCTACACCTTC | CASSVEGGVGYGYTF
NA | NA | TRBJ2-2 | TRBV12-5 | TGTGCTAGTGGTTTGCAGGGGCAGGGCGGGGAGCTGTTTTTT | CASGLQGQGGELFF
NA | NA | TRBJ1-4 | TRBV5-4 | TGTGCCAGCAGCCGGGACATCGCAACTAATGAAAAACTGTTTTTT | CASSRDIATNEKLFF
NA | TRBD2 | TRBJ2-3 | TRBV30 | TGTGCCTGGGGAAGCGGGAGGCTACTGAGCACAGATACGCAGTATTTT | CAWGSGRLLSTDTQYF
NA | NA | TRBJ1-4 | TRBV7-8 | TGTGCCAGCGGCAGGGGTCGTGAAAAACTGTTTTTT | CASGRGREKLFF
NA | NA | TRBJ2-2 | TRBV7-2 | TGTGCCAGCAGCTTACAGGGGTCTAACACCGGGGAGCTGTTTTTT | CASSLQGSNTGELFF
few | TRBD2 | TRBJ2-1 | TRBV5-1 | TGCGCCAGCAGCCGGAGCGGGGGGGCGGTGCATGAGCAGTTCTTC | CASSRSGGAVHEQFF
many | NA | TRBJ1-1 | TRBV10-3 | TGTGCCATAACTACAGGGATGGAAGCTTTCTTT | CAITTGMEAFF
NA | TRBD2 | TRBJ2-1 | TRBV15 | TGTGCCACCAGCAGAGATCCGGGACTAGCGGGGGACAATGAGCAGTTCTTC | CATSRDPGLAGDNEQFF
NA | NA | TRBJ1-2 | TRBV5-4 | TGTGCCAGCAGTACCCGCCGACAGGAGAACTATGGCTACACCTTC | CASSTRRQENYGYTF